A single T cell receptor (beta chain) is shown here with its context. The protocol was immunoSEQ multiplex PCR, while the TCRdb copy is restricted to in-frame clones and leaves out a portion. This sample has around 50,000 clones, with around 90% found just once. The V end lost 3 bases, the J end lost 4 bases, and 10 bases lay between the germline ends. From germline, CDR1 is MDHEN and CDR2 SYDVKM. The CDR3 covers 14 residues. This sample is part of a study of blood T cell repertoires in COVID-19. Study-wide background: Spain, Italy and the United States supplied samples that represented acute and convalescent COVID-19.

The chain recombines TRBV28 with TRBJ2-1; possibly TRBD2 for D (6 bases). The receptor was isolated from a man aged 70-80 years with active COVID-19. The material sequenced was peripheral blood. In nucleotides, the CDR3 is TGTGCCAGCAGTTTGACTAGGGGATACAATGAGCAGTTCTTC. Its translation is CASSLTRGYNEQFF.